This T cell receptor beta chain is from a study of beta chain features in type 1 diabetes. Notes on the study in general: TCRB CDR3 length was moderately but significantly reduced in all four CD4+ subsets of Type 1 diabetes patients.

Remarks on this clone: Its antigen is currently unknown.

This CDR3 contains 15 residues. Germline CDR1 reads SNHLY; CDR2 reads FYNNEI. Trimming removed 6 bases at V and 2 bases at J, with 14 bases between. TCRB transcripts that were expressed got sequenced, as all of the isolated RNA had been reverse transcribed. Method: immunoSEQ multiplex PCR; TCRdb's copy keeps in-frame clones and lacks some. The sample records 20,000 to 30,000 clones, 69% being singletons. The genes are TRBV2 and TRBJ2-1, with D perhaps TRBD2 (5 bases). This TCR came from a man between 18 and 35 years old with type 1 diabetes. Sequencing was performed on Tregs from blood. The CDR3 region has the DNA TGTGCCAGCAGGGACGAGGAGAGGGCCTACAATGAGCAGTTCTTC. This codes for CASRDEERAYNEQFF.